This T cell receptor beta chain was identified during a study of blood T cell repertoires in COVID-19. Libraries were prepared by immunoSEQ multiplex PCR; TCRdb keeps only in-frame clonotypes and omits some of them. This sample carries over 35,000 clones, almost 85% of them seen once, and the ten largest clones take roughly 9.9%. CDR1 and CDR2 from the germline V gene are GTSNPN and SVGIG (reference sequence). Trimming removed 0 bases from V and 6 bases from J; junction bases left unmatched: 5. The CDR3 consists of 13 residues. The sample consisted of peripheral blood. The V and J genes are TRBV30 and TRBJ2-7; 7 bases are a match to TRBD2. The receptor comes from a human donor in a cohort sampled during active COVID-19. CDR3: CAWSVSGGGEQYF. The CDR3 nucleotides are TGTGCCTGGAGTGTATCGGGGGGAGGCGAGCAGTACTTC.